Listed here are 10 T cell receptor beta chains from one sample, sequenced in a study of blood T cell repertoires in COVID-19. This table comes from immunoSEQ multiplex PCR, and its TCRdb copy is limited to in-frame clones, with some not included. The sample carries roughly 250,000 clones, 83% recorded once. The specimen was peripheral blood. The receptor source for this set is a man in his forties or fifties with active or convalescent COVID-19.

The chain has TRBV19 and TRBJ1-2, with D perhaps TRBD1 (6 bases). Trimming took 6 bases from V and 1 from J, leaving 15 bases between them. Germline-derived CDR1 and CDR2 are LNHDA and SQIVND (reference sequence). This CDR3 comprises 15 residues. The CDR3 protein is CASREEGDNNYGYTF. The CDR3 DNA reads as TGTGCCAGTAGGGAAGAAGGGGACAATAACTATGGCTACACCTTC.

The rearrangement joins TRBV7-9 to TRBJ1-1; possible D gene TRBD1, 5 bases. CDR3 length: 13 amino acids. V lost 1 base to trimming and J lost 8 bases, with 11 bases between them. The germline gives CDR1 SEHNR, CDR2 FQNEAQ (reference sequence). The CDR3 DNA reads TGTGCCAGCAGCTTAGAGGGGTTTCAAGAAGCTTTCTTT. Translated, it gives CASSLEGFQEAFF.

The V gene is TRBV10-3, the J gene TRBJ2-1; D might be TRBD2 (5 bases). The CDR3 totals 13 residues. Between the trimmed V and J ends, which lost 4 bases and 8 bases, there was a span of 12 bases. CDR1 is ENHRY, CDR2 SYGVKD, per germline. CDR3 protein: CAISAVEGDEQFF. The CDR3 DNA follows: TGTGCCATCAGTGCCGTCGAGGGTGATGAGCAGTTCTTC.

The rearrangement uses TRBV6-2 or TRBV6-3 and TRBJ1-5, with TRBD1 identical over 9 bases. Trimming cost V 4 bases and J 6 bases; bases outside gene matches: 4. The CDR3 has 14 residues. The germline V gene encodes CDR1 MNHEY and CDR2 SVGEGT. DNA of the CDR3: TGTGCCAGCAGTTTGGGACAGGGTAGTCAGCCCCAGCATTTT. Protein sequence: CASSLGQGSQPQHF.

The V gene is TRBV2, the J gene TRBJ2-1, with 7 bases aligning to TRBD2. Losses at the gene ends were 6 bases for V and 0 bases for J; bases not matched to a gene: 11. This CDR3 spans 17 amino acids. From germline, CDR1 is SNHLY and CDR2 FYNNEI. The CDR3 bases are TGTGCCAGCAGGGATATTACTAGCGCCAGCTCCTACAATGAGCAGTTCTTC. Its protein product is CASRDITSASSYNEQFF.

The CDR3 loop is CASSLRQIKEAFF. CDR3 coding DNA: TGTGCCAGCAGTTTAAGACAGATCAAAGAAGCTTTCTTT. The rearrangement links TRBV12-3 or TRBV12-4 to TRBJ1-1, with a weak D call TRBD1 (5 bases). Trimming shortened V by 2 bases and J by 8 bases, and 12 bases separated the two germline ends. The CDR3 is made up of 13 amino acids.

The J gene is TRBJ1-6, the V gene TRBV13; 8 positions agree with TRBD1. The CDR3 has 14 residues. Germline V gene sequence: CDR1 PRHDT, CDR2 FYEKMQ (reference sequence). With V trimmed by 1 base and J by 9 bases, 2 bases remained unmatched. The CDR3 DNA sequence: TGTGCCAGCAGCTTAGCAGGGGGCACTTCACCCCTCCACTTT. Translated: CASSLAGGTSPLHF.

V gene TRBV6-5 combines with J gene TRBJ1-2; 10 nucleotides align to TRBD1. The length of the CDR3 is 12 residues. V dropped 11 bases and J dropped 3; count of bases not matched to a gene: 3. The germline V gene has CDR1 MNHEY and CDR2 SVGAGI. CDR3 sequence: CAGQGVDYGYTF. The CDR3 DNA follows: TGTGCCGGACAGGGGGTCGACTATGGCTACACCTTC.

The rearrangement joins TRBV6-5 to TRBJ1-4, with TRBD1 identical over 7 bases. V shed 5 bases, J shed 10 bases, and the junction held 13 bases outside the gene matches. Germline CDR1 and CDR2: MNHEY and SVGAGI. The CDR3 consists of 15 residues. In DNA form, the CDR3 reads TGTGCCAGCAGTAGCGCCCCACAGGGGAAAGGAAAACTGTTTTTT. It encodes CASSSAPQGKGKLFF.

This chain links TRBV18 with TRBJ2-1; TRBD1 agrees at 7 bases. The CDR3 loop spans 15 amino acids. The trim removed 1 base at V and 8 bases at J, leaving 8 bases unmatched. Germline values: CDR1 KGHSH, CDR2 LQKENI. The CDR3 DNA reads TGTGCCAGCTCACCACGGACAGGAACCGGCGATGAGCAGTTCTTC. Its translation is CASSPRTGTGDEQFF.